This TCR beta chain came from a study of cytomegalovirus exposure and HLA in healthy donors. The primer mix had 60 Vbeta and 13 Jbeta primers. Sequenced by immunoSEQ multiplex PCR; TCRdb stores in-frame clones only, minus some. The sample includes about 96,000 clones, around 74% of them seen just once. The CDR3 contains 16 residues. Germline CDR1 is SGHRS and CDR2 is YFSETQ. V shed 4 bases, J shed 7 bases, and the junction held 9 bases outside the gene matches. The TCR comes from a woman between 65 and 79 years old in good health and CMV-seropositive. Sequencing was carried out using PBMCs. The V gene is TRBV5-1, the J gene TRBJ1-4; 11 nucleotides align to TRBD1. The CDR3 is CASSAGQGAVGEKLFF. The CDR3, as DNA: TGCGCCAGCAGCGCCGGACAGGGGGCTGTAGGTGAAAAACTGTTTTTT.